This T cell receptor (beta chain) was observed in a study of early T cells in non-severe SARS-CoV-2 infection (TCRdb year 2021). General notes on the study: TCR sequencing used bulk RNA from unsorted whole blood, so alpha and beta chains could not be paired. Study-wide findings and limitations: Matching against VDJdb was skewed toward anti-spike CD8 responses, likely underestimated virus-specific expansions, and missed private and CD4 specificities.

Set within a cohort of healthcare workers in London, UK, this nested case-control study involved weekly PCR testing of nasopharyngeal swabs along with blood sampling. Healthcare workers were enrolled in the week of the UK lockdown, from 23 to 31 March 2020, and were followed every week for up to roughly 16 weeks. This clonotype appeared a few times. Its recognized antigen is unknown. No base quality values were provided; no much bigger clone lies one nucleotide off. Library prep was done by 5' RACE. Sequencing was carried out with a NextSeq 500. The TCR library protocol attached unique molecular identifiers to individual cDNA molecules to correct for sequencing error and PCR bias. Sequencing covered both TCR alpha and beta chains, and within each sample the abundances of alpha and beta sequences were tightly co-correlated. The study's own analysis went as follows. V gene, J gene and CDR3 annotation of TCR sequences was performed with Decombinator V4. Expanded TCRs were defined as changing significantly between any two time points under a Poisson model with p below 0.0001. TCR abundances were normalised to the total number of TCRs sequenced per sample and expressed as counts per million. MAIT TCRs were defined by TRAV1-2 paired with TRAJ12, TRAJ20 or TRAJ33, and iNKT TCRs by TRAV10 paired with TRAJ18. VDJdb, accessed 1 November 2021, was searched for CMV, EBV and SARS-CoV-2 annotated TCRs, with TCRs annotated for multiple antigens excluded. TCRdb reprocessing: public reads trimmed at Q25 with fastp, clones called with MiXCR, in-frame beta chains kept. All rows with the same CDR3 protein become a single entry with the most common DNA and genes. The V and J calls were not made by the authors but by TCRdb's processing. This sample is represented by tens of thousands of distinct CDR3 sequences; about 5.2% of them were singletons. 5% to 6.5% of the sample comes from the top ten.

The CDR3 covers 13 residues, taking in both the cysteine and the phenylalanine. Kept here is only the CDR3 DNA, which spans 39 bases and is read in frame from base 1. For CDR1 and CDR2, the germline V gene lists MGHDK and SYGVNS. V is pared back by 2 bases and J by 2 bases, with 7 bases lying between the germline termini. The V and J segments used are TRBV25-1 and TRBJ2-7; the D gene is possibly TRBD2, with 6 bases matching. This receptor was taken from an adult who was a healthcare worker with PCR-confirmed SARS-CoV-2 infection or an uninfected control (not recorded which). The source was whole blood, collected at baseline. The sequenced DNA: TGTGCCAGCAGTGAAGGCGGGGCCTACGAGCAGTACTTC. This gives the protein CASSEGGAYEQYF.